The text below deals with one TCR beta chain. This entry belongs to a study of blood T cell repertoires in COVID-19. Per the original data handling: Reference gene primer amplification yielded estimated nucleated cell counts. The table came from immunoSEQ multiplex PCR; TCRdb's copy has only in-frame clones and leaves some out. V, J and clone size are those of that table, while D and trimming were read from the DNA. The sample holds 200,000 to 250,000 clones, 80% to 90% seen once. The V and J ends lost 4 bases and 2 bases respectively, with 8 bases between them. Per germline, CDR1 SGHTA and CDR2 FQGTGA. The CDR3 extends over 14 amino acids. All enrollees were about 18 to 89 years old and from 25 or so US areas.

The clonotype originates from a woman between 50 and 59 years old with acute COVID-19. The V and J genes are TRBV7-3 and TRBJ2-2; possibly TRBD1 for D (6 bases). The sample consisted of PBMCs or T cells enriched from blood (not recorded which). CDR3 DNA: TGTGCCAGCAGCTGGACAGTCAACACCGGGGAGCTGTTTTTT. It translates to CASSWTVNTGELFF. Full variable domain (missing parts from reference TRBV7-3 and TRBJ2-2): GAGVSQTPSNKVTEKGKYVELRCDPISGHTALYWYRQSLGQGPEFLIYFQGTGAADDSGLPNDRFFAVRPEGSVSTLKIQRTERGDSAVYLCASSWTVNTGELFFGEGSRLTVL.